The entry below describes one T cell receptor (beta chain). Its matching antigen is unknown. The record originates from a study of cytomegalovirus exposure and HLA in healthy donors. Study-level information: Roughly 86 million unique TCRs from HLA-typed donors made up an early data release. General study results and limits: In vitro checks showed that a few CMV-associated chains really do target CMV antigens. Versus the 666-donor mean, an Asian-associated ancestry cluster reportedly showed fewer N-insertions in a later analysis.

V was clipped by 0 bases and J by 2 bases, with 13 bases between them. CDR3 length: 17 residues. Germline CDR1 MGHRA, CDR2 YSYEKL. Though nominally healthy at sampling, donors likely had unrecorded immune exposures. It was with 60 Vbeta and 13 Jbeta primers that the PCR ran. Using immunoSEQ multiplex PCR, the repertoire was profiled, and TCRdb retains in-frame clones only, with some absent. The sample includes roughly 220,000 clones, approximately 80% seen only once; the top ten take about 1.7%. The chain recombines TRBV4-1 with TRBJ1-4, with D possibly matching TRBD1 (6 bases). This clonotype was obtained from a man between 45 and 60 years old in good health and CMV-seronegative. Material for sequencing was PBMCs. CDR3 in DNA: TGCGCCAGCAGCCAAGAGGCCCCAGGGGCTACTAATGAAAAACTGTTTTTT. It specifies CASSQEAPGATNEKLFF.